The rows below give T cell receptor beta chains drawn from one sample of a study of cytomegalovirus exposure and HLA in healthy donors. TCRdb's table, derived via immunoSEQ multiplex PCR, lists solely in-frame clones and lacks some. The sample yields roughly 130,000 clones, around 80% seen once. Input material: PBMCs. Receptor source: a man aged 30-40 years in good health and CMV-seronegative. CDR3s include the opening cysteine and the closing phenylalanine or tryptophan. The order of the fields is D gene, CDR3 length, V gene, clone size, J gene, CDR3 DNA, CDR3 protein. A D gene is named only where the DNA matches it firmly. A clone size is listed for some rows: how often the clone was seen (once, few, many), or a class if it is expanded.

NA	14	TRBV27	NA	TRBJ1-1	TGTGCCAGCAGTTTTTCACAGAGAAACACTGAAGCTTTCTTT	CASSFSQRNTEAFF
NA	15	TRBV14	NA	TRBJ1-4	TGTGCCAGCAGCCCCGACACAACAACTAATGAAAAACTGTTTTTT	CASSPDTTTNEKLFF
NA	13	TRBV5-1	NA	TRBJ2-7	TGCGCCAGCAGCCTACCGAGCTCCTACGAGCAGTACTTC	CASSLPSSYEQYF
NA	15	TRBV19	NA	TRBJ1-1	TGTGCCAGTATTACCGCGGCGGGGCGAGGGACTGAAGCTTTCTTT	CASITAAGRGTEAFF
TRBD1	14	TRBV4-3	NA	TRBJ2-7	TGCGCCAGCAGCCTCCTGACAGGGGGCAACGAGCAGTACTTC	CASSLLTGGNEQYF
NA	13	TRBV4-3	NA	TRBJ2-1	TGCGCCAGCAGCCAAGATCAATTCCATGAGCAGTTCTTC	CASSQDQFHEQFF
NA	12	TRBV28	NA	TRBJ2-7	TGTGCCAGCAGTTTCTCCGGTCCGGGGCAGTACTTC	CASSFSGPGQYF
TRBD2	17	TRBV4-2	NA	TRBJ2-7	TGTGCCAGCAGCCAACTAGCGGGTGGGATGAGCTCCTACGAGCAGTACTTC	CASSQLAGGMSSYEQYF
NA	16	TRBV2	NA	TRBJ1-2	TGTGCCAGCAGTGAATTCCGCAGTGCCCCTAACTATGGCTACACCTTC	CASSEFRSAPNYGYTF
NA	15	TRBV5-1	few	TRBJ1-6	TGCGCCAGCAGCCCCCTGAGCGGGAATAATTCACCCCTCCACTTT	CASSPLSGNNSPLHF
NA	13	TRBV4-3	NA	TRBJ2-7	TGCGCCAGCAGCCAAAACAGGGAGTACGAGCAGTACTTC	CASSQNREYEQYF
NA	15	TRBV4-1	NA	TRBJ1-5	TGCGCCAGCAGCCAAGATCCGCCCGGGGATCAGCCCCAGCATTTT	CASSQDPPGDQPQHF
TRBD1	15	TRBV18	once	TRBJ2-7	TGTGCCAGCTCACCAGCGACAGGGAGTCCCTACGAGCAGTACTTC	CASSPATGSPYEQYF
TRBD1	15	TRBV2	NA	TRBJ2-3	TGTGCCAGCAGTACGACAGGGGCGGGAACAGATACGCAGTATTTT	CASSTTGAGTDTQYF
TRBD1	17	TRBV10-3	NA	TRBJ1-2	TGTGCCATCAGTGAGACGCCGGGGGACAGGACTTACCATGGCTACACCTTC	CAISETPGDRTYHGYTF
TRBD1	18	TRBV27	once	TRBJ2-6	TGTGCCAGCAGTTCTATGAGGGACAGCCTCTCTGGGGCCAACGTCCTGACTTTC	CASSSMRDSLSGANVLTF
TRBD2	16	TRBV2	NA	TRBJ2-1	TGTGCCAGCAGTAAGGCTGGGAGCGGGAGTTACAATGAGCAGTTCTTC	CASSKAGSGSYNEQFF
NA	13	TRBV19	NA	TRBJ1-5	TGTGCCAGTGACCAGGGTTCCAATCAGCCCCAGCATTTT	CASDQGSNQPQHF
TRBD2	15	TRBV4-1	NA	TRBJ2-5	TGCGCCAGCAGCCAGGTAGCGGGGACCCAAGAGACCCAGTACTTC	CASSQVAGTQETQYF
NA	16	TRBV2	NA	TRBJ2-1	TGTGCCAGCAGTGATCAGGGTGCGAGCTCCTACAATGAGCAGTTCTTC	CASSDQGASSYNEQFF
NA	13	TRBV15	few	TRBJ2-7	TGTGCCACCAGCACGACGACGGGCTACGAGCAGTACTTC	CATSTTTGYEQYF
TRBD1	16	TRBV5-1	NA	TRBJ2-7	TGCGCCAGCAGCTTGGGGGCGACAGGGGGAGGGTACGAGCAGTACTTC	CASSLGATGGGYEQYF
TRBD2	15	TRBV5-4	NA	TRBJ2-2	TGTGCCAGCAGCCTAAGTGGTAGCGGGAACGGGGAGCTGTTTTTT	CASSLSGSGNGELFF
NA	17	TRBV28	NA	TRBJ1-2	TGTGCCAGCAGTTTCTCCCGGGGAGGAACATATATCTATGGCTACACCTTC	CASSFSRGGTYIYGYTF
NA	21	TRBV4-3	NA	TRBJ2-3	TGCGCCAGCAGCCAAGCTTCCGAGACAGGGGTATCCAGCGGGAGGCTAGATACGCAGTATTTT	CASSQASETGVSSGRLDTQYF
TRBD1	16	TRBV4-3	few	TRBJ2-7	TGCGCCAGCAGCCAAGATTGGGGGGACAGGGGGCACGAGCAGTACTTC	CASSQDWGDRGHEQYF
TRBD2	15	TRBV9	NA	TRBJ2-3	TGTGCCAGCAGCGTACTAGCGGGGGGGACAGATACGCAGTATTTT	CASSVLAGGTDTQYF
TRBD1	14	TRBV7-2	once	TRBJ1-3	TGTGCCAGCAGCTCGACAGGGGGGTGGAACACCATATATTTT	CASSSTGGWNTIYF
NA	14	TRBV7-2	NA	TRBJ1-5	TGTGCCAGCAGCTTATTCGGGGAGCATCAGCCCCAGCATTTT	CASSLFGEHQPQHF
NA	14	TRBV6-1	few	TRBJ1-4	TGTGCCAGCAGTACAGGATTTATTCGAGAAAAACTGTTTTTT	CASSTGFIREKLFF
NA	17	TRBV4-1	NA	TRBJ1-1	TGCGCCAGCAGCCCCCGGATACAGGGCCTAATGAACACTGAAGCTTTCTTT	CASSPRIQGLMNTEAFF